Following are 29 T cell receptor beta chains from one sample sequenced in a study of T cell responses to AZD1222 COVID-19 vaccine. Sequencing used immunoSEQ multiplex PCR; TCRdb keeps in-frame clones, though not all of them. The sample holds 170,000 or so clones, approximately 90% seen once. This material consisted of peripheral blood, taken on day 0 of AZD1222 vaccination. All receptors come from an adult in good health.

This sequence joins TRBV4-1 and TRBJ1-2; 9 bases align to TRBD1. Trimming cost V 3 bases and J 8 bases; bases outside gene matches: 7. Germline V lookup: CDR1 MGHRA, CDR2 YSYEKL. CDR3 length equals 14 residues. The DNA of the CDR3 is TGCGCCAGCAGCCAGGCACAGGGGGCGGAAGGCTACACCTTC. Translating gives CASSQAQGAEGYTF.

The chain is built from TRBV29-1 and TRBJ1-4, with D perhaps matching TRBD1 (6 bases). Trimming took 4 bases from V and 6 from J, leaving 9 bases between them. CDR3 size: 12 residues. Germline CDR1 is SQVTM and CDR2 is ANQGSEA. The CDR3 nucleotides are TGCAGCGTTGCGAAGGGGGATGAAAAACTGTTTTTT. This codes for CSVAKGDEKLFF.

The chain couples TRBV7-6 to TRBJ2-5; 9 nucleotides agree with TRBD2. V shed 5 bases, J shed 4 bases, and the junction held 14 bases outside the gene matches. The CDR3 sequence is 17 residues long. The germline CDR1 and CDR2 sequences are SGHVS and FNYEAQ. Written as DNA, the CDR3 is TGTGCCAGCAGCCGGATCCCGGCGGGGGGGCCGGGAGAGACCCAGTACTTC. Protein product: CASSRIPAGGPGETQYF.

The chain has TRBV19 and TRBJ1-6; perhaps TRBD1 as D (6 bases). Germline-derived CDR1 and CDR2 are LNHDA and SQIVND (reference sequence). The CDR3 loop spans 15 amino acids. V lost 4 bases, J lost 9 bases, and 16 bases lay in between. The chain's CDR3 is CASSTNPLGASPLHF. The CDR3 DNA reads as TGTGCCAGTAGTACCAACCCCTTGGGGGCTTCACCCCTCCACTTT.

The chain combines TRBV18 with TRBJ2-2; 12 bases fit TRBD1. V was clipped by 7 bases and J by 3 bases; unmatched bases: 9. Germline loops: CDR1 KGHSH, CDR2 LQKENI. The CDR3 totals 17 residues. CDR3 sequence (DNA): TGTGCCAGCTTACCTCCGGGACAGGGGGCTCACACCGGGGAGCTGTTTTTT. Translated: CASLPPGQGAHTGELFF.

V is TRBV2 and J is TRBJ2-1; D remains unclear. The CDR3 has 11 amino acids. CDR1 and CDR2 (germline): SNHLY, FYNNEI. Between the trimmed V and J ends, which lost 7 bases and 6 bases, there was a span of 7 bases. CDR3 in DNA: TGTGCCAGCAACCAGGTCAATGAGCAGTTCTTC. Protein: CASNQVNEQFF.

On this clone itself: Distinct nucleotide sequences in the sample also encode this CDR3. The V gene is TRBV28, the J gene TRBJ2-7; D may be TRBD2 (5 bases). V was cut by 2 bases and J by 4 bases, with 6 bases left in between. CDR1 is MDHEN and CDR2 is SYDVKM in the germline V gene. CDR3 size: 12 residues. CDR3 coding DNA: TGTGCCAGCAGTTTAGAGGGTTACGAGCAGTACTTC. It codes for CASSLEGYEQYF.

About this clone itself: Other DNA variants within this sample encode the same CDR3. This chain uses TRBV7-2 with TRBJ2-5; tentative D call: TRBD2 (7 bases). Trimming removed 0 bases from V and 5 bases from J, with 10 bases in between. CDR1 is SGHTA, CDR2 FQGNSA, per germline. The CDR3 loop spans 14 amino acids. The CDR3 bases are TGTGCCAGCAGCTTAGCGGGGGGGCGGGAGACCCAGTACTTC. Protein: CASSLAGGRETQYF.

This clone showed up just once. V gene TRBV7-2 combines with J gene TRBJ1-4; D is ambiguous. Germline V lookup: CDR1 SGHTA, CDR2 FQGNSA. V lost 3 bases, J lost 7 bases, and 9 bases lay in between. This CDR3 comprises 13 residues. CDR3 loop: CASSFRETEKLFF. CDR3 nucleotide sequence: TGTGCCAGCAGCTTTCGCGAGACTGAAAAACTGTTTTTT.

V gene TRBV6-5 combines with J gene TRBJ1-6, with a weak D call TRBD1 (5 bases). V lost 6 bases, J lost 9 bases, and 12 bases lay in between. The CDR3 loop spans 13 amino acids. The germline gives CDR1 MNHEY, CDR2 SVGAGI. Here the CDR3 DNA reads TGTGCCAGCAGACAACCGGGGGTTTCACCCCTCCACTTT. Translation gives CASRQPGVSPLHF.

The rearrangement uses TRBV5-1 and TRBJ2-5; D gene unclear. The CDR3 has 15 amino acids. V lost 0 bases and J lost 4, with 13 bases in between. CDR1 is SGHRS and CDR2 is YFSETQ in the germline V gene. Here the CDR3 DNA reads TGCGCCAGCAGCTTGGATCCGGGTACCGGAGAGACCCAGTACTTC. Its protein product is CASSLDPGTGETQYF.

The chain has TRBV5-5 and TRBJ1-6; possible D gene TRBD1, 6 bases. Germline V CDR1 and CDR2: SGHKS, YYEKEE (reference sequence). Trimming pared 4 bases from V and 7 bases from J, leaving 9 bases between. The CDR3 has 13 amino acids. CDR3 residues: CASSLGGNSPLHF. DNA of the CDR3: TGTGCCAGCAGCCTAGGGGGAAATTCACCCCTCCACTTT.

This clone was seen a handful of times. The rearrangement uses TRBV20-1 and TRBJ2-2, with D uncertain. This CDR3 has 11 residues. CDR1 is DFQATT and CDR2 is SNEGSKA in the germline V gene (reference sequence). V was pared by 4 bases and J by 7 bases, with 7 bases between. CDR3 region: CSATHFGELFF. In nucleotides, the CDR3 is TGCAGTGCTACCCATTTCGGGGAGCTGTTTTTT.

The chain uses TRBV2 and TRBJ2-1, with D unclear. CDR1 is SNHLY, CDR2 FYNNEI, per germline. The CDR3 is 15 residues long. Deletions cut 5 bases from V and 0 bases from J, with 11 bases between. CDR3 loop: CASSLVVSSYNEQFF. The CDR3 nucleotides read TGTGCCAGCAGTCTGGTGGTAAGCTCCTACAATGAGCAGTTCTTC.

The chain combines TRBV4-3 with TRBJ1-4, with D possibly TRBD1 on 6 matching bases. V was pared by 4 bases and J by 8 bases, with 11 bases between. Germline V gene data show CDR1 as LGHNA and CDR2 as YSLEER. This CDR3 region has 13 residues. The CDR3 nucleotides read TGCGCCAGCAGCCCCCAAGGGGGGGAAAAACTGTTTTTT. This translates into CASSPQGGEKLFF.

The chain carries TRBV12-3 or TRBV12-4 and TRBJ1-5; D might be TRBD1 (5 bases). The CDR3 runs 13 residues. V was pared by 7 bases and J by 7 bases, with 14 bases between. The CDR3 DNA reads as TGTGCCAGCACTCCTCAATGGGGCCAGCCCCAGCATTTT. Its protein is CASTPQWGQPQHF.

This rearrangement joins TRBV2 to TRBJ1-2; D not resolved. CDR1 and CDR2 (germline): SNHLY, FYNNEI. The V end was cut by 1 base, the J end by 1 base, with 10 bases between. The CDR3 loop spans 15 amino acids. The CDR3 spells CASSEGQVHNYGYTF. The CDR3, as DNA: TGTGCCAGCAGTGAAGGTCAGGTCCATAACTATGGCTACACCTTC.

The chain recombines TRBV5-6 with TRBJ1-5, with D tentatively TRBD1 (6 bases). V shed 1 base and J shed 1 base, with 15 bases lying between them. Germline CDR1 and CDR2: SGHDT and YYEEEE. The length of the CDR3 is 17 residues. The CDR3 loop reads CASSLNGGDGSNQPQHF. The CDR3 nucleotides read TGTGCCAGCAGCTTGAACGGGGGCGATGGGAGCAATCAGCCCCAGCATTTT.

The rearrangement uses TRBV6-4 and TRBJ2-2; D is possibly TRBD2 (5 bases). V was pared by 7 bases and J by 0 bases, with 9 bases between. The germline CDR1 and CDR2 sequences are MRHNA and SNTAGT. This CDR3 comprises 14 residues. The chain's CDR3 is CASTRAPNTGELFF. CDR3 in DNA: TGTGCCAGCACGCGGGCGCCGAACACCGGGGAGCTGTTTTTT.

The J gene is TRBJ1-5, the V gene TRBV24-1, with TRBD1 identical over 7 bases. CDR1 is KGHDR, CDR2 SFDVKD, per germline. This CDR3 comprises 15 residues. With 3 bases clipped from V and 2 bases from J, the junction kept 3 bases outside the gene matches. The CDR3 here is CATSDRQGGNQPQHF. The CDR3 DNA reads as TGTGCCACCAGTGATAGACAGGGAGGCAATCAGCCCCAGCATTTT.

This sequence joins TRBV24-1 and TRBJ2-2; D not resolved. V lost 1 base, J lost 0 bases, and 11 bases lay in between. This CDR3 is built from 17 residues. CDR1 KGHDR and CDR2 SFDVKD come from the germline V gene. The CDR3 reads CATSDFGQMTNTGELFF. The CDR3 nucleotides read TGTGCCACCAGTGATTTTGGTCAGATGACGAACACCGGGGAGCTGTTTTTT.

The rearrangement uses TRBV5-6 and TRBJ1-2; the match to TRBD1 covers 8 bases. The CDR3 extends over 14 amino acids. V dropped 1 base and J dropped 6; count of bases not matched to a gene: 5. Germline lookup yields CDR1 SGHDT and CDR2 YYEEEE. The CDR3 region has the DNA TGTGCCAGCAGCTTGACGGCAGGGGGCGATGGCTACACCTTC. Amino acid sequence: CASSLTAGGDGYTF.

The chain has TRBV11-3 and TRBJ2-7, with TRBD2 as a possible D gene (6 bases). V lost 8 bases to trimming and J lost 4 bases, with 12 bases between them. The CDR3 is 12 amino acids. Per germline, CDR1 SGHNT and CDR2 YENEEA. The CDR3 region has the DNA TGTGCCAGCCGCGGGACGAAGTACGAGCAGTACTTC. Its translation: CASRGTKYEQYF. The whole variable domain, remainder taken from reference TRBV11-3 and TRBJ2-7, is EAGVVQSPRYKIIEKKQPVAFWCNPISGHNTLYWYLQNLGQGPELLIRYENEEAVDDSQLPKDRFSAERLKGVDSTLKIQPAELGDSAVYLCASRGTKYEQYFGPGTRLTVT.

CDR3 nucleotide sequence: TGCGCCAGCAGCCAAGATAGTGCAGGGGAGGCTTTCTTT. This encodes CASSQDSAGEAFF. The J gene is TRBJ1-1, the V gene TRBV4-1, with D possibly matching TRBD1 (6 bases). This CDR3 is built from 13 residues. Germline values: CDR1 MGHRA, CDR2 YSYEKL. Trimming left V 0 bases short and J 11 bases short, with 13 bases between.

The chain uses TRBV5-5 and TRBJ1-2, with 10 bases lining up with TRBD1. Looked up from germline, CDR1 is SGHKS and CDR2 is YYEKEE (reference sequence). The CDR3 extends over 15 amino acids. J gave up 4 bases and V 0 bases, and 3 bases lay outside the gene matches. The CDR3 protein is CASSLGDRGSYGYTF. The CDR3 nucleotides read TGTGCCAGCAGCTTGGGGGACAGGGGAAGCTATGGCTACACCTTC.

The chain combines TRBV19 with TRBJ1-3; D is unclear. The CDR3 is made up of 14 amino acids. V was shortened by 5 bases and J by 7 bases, with 15 bases between the two germline ends. Looked up from germline, CDR1 is LNHDA and CDR2 is SQIVND (reference sequence). CDR3 bases: TGTGCCAGTAGTTCCTGGGGAGGCTACAACACCATATATTTT. Translation: CASSSWGGYNTIYF.

This clone has more than one count but fewer than ten. V gene TRBV19 combines with J gene TRBJ1-2, with no clear D. The CDR3 extends over 14 amino acids. Trimming pared 4 bases from V and 1 base from J, leaving 10 bases between. The germline V gene has CDR1 LNHDA and CDR2 SQIVND (reference sequence). CDR3 DNA: TGTGCCAGTAGTAGTCAAACAGTTAACTATGGCTACACCTTC. Protein: CASSSQTVNYGYTF.

V is TRBV4-3 and J is TRBJ2-5; TRBD2 is a possible D gene (5 bases). Germline CDR1 is LGHNA and CDR2 is YSLEER. The germline V and J ends were trimmed by 1 base and 1 base, with 10 bases remaining between them. The CDR3 consists of 15 residues. In DNA form, the CDR3 reads TGCGCCAGCAGCCAAGTTGGAGAGGGCCAAGAGACCCAGTACTTC. Protein: CASSQVGEGQETQYF.

The chain is built from TRBV19 and TRBJ1-6; D unclear. V was shortened by 3 bases and J by 8 bases, with 5 bases between the two germline ends. The CDR3 consists of 12 residues. In germline, CDR1 is LNHDA, CDR2 SQIVND (reference sequence). CDR3 in DNA: TGTGCCAGTAGTATCTACGATTCACCCCTCCACTTT. Amino acids: CASSIYDSPLHF.